The sequence of this TCR beta chain was determined in a study of immune cell composition in non-small cell lung cancer. Notes on the study in general: Clones >0.5% enriched in tumour were rarer in adenocarcinoma (around 35%) than squamous (approximately 75%).

TCRdb's table, derived via immunoSEQ multiplex PCR, lists solely in-frame clones and lacks some. The sample holds fewer than 4,000 clones, 75% to 80% seen once. Notes on this clone: The antigen is unknown. One junction end does not reproduce the germline sequence, and a read error may be involved.

CDR1 is SGHAT, CDR2 FQNNGV, per germline. The CDR3 contains 11 residues. Normal lung was sampled as far from the tumour as possible, at least 3 cm. The clonotype comes from a human donor with non-small cell lung cancer. The donor label of this sample is uncertain. V is TRBV11-2 and J is TRBJ2-1, with TRBD2 as a possible D gene (6 bases). Sample: non-adjacent lung tissue. In DNA form, the CDR3 reads TGTGCCAGCAGCCGAGGGTCAGCGGGTGTCTTC. This translates into CASSRGSAGVF.